This T cell receptor (beta chain) emerged from a study of blood T cell repertoires in COVID-19. Study-wide background: Sites across the United States, Italy and Spain contributed samples from acute and convalescent COVID-19. Nucleic acid was either cDNA or gDNA, and it came from T cells, B-cell-depleted T cells, or PBMCs.

This CDR3 is built from 15 residues. V was clipped by 4 bases and J by 4 bases; unmatched bases: 5. Germline CDR1 is ENHRY and CDR2 is SYGVKD. Authors' processing steps: Reference gene primer amplification in the assay estimated nucleated cell counts. Produced via immunoSEQ multiplex PCR; TCRdb's table is partial and in-frame only. That table furnishes V, J and clone size, whereas the DNA furnished D and trimming. The table includes more than 80,000 clones, more than 80% detected once. This TCR was recovered from a woman in her fifties or sixties with acute or convalescent COVID-19. The chain is built from TRBV10-3 and TRBJ1-1; 11 nucleotides align to TRBD1. Sample: peripheral blood. CDR3 sequence (DNA): TGTGCCATCAGTGGAGGGGACAGGGGGTTCACTGAAGCTTTCTTT. Translating gives CAISGGDRGFTEAFF.